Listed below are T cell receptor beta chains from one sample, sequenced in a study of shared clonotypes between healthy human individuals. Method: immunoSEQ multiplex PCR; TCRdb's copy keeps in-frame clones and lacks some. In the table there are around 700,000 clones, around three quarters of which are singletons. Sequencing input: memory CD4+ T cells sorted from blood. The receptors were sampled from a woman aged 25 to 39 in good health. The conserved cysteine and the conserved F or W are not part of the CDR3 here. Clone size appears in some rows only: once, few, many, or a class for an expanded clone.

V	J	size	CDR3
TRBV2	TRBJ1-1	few	ASSGERHTEAF
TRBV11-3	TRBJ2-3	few	ASSLGTAFTDTQY
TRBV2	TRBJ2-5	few	ASSEALSMAQY
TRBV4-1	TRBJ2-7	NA	ASSRDLSGTFREQY
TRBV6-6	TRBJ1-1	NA	ASSPRGRSTEAF
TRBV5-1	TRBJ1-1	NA	ASSFDYTEAF
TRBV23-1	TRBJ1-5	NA	AGRGQRNQPQH
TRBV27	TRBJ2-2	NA	ASRPGSGRATGELF
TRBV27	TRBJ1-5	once	ASSLTSYSNQPQH
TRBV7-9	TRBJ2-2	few	ASSSGQGTGELF
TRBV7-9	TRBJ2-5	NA	ASSLRQNQETQY
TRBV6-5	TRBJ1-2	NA	ASSLVGSYGYT
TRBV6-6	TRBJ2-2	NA	ASTGRERSNTGELF
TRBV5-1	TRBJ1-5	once	ASSLTGDSNQPQH
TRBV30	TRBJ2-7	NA	ACKDSAYEQY
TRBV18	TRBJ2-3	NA	ASSPGFLGGRADTQY
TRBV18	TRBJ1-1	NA	ASSNRDFGAEAF
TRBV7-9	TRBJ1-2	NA	ASSGQQGFYGYT
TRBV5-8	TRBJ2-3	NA	ASSPGLAGDTDTQY
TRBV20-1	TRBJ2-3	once	SALTGATQY
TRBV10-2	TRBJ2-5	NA	ASSLEETQY
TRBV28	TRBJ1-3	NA	ASSRGFSGNTIY
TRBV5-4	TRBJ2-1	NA	ASSLTGLAGVYNEQF
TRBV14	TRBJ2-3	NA	ASSLRSGAGDTQY
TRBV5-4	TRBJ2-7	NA	ASSLVSGKAYEQY
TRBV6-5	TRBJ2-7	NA	ASSYARTGSSYEQY
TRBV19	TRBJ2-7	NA	ASSIRDRVREQY
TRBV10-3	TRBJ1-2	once	AISDSGRDYGYT
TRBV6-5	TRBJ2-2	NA	ASSVPTANTGELF
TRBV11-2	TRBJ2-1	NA	ASSYIDRVGNEQF
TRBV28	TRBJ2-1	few	ASSHLAGGEYNEQF
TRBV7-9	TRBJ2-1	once	ASSLALTGLVEQF
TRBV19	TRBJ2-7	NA	ASAPGQGRYEQY
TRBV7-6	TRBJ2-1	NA	ASSLAVAGQGLYNEQF
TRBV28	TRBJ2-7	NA	ASSPWDRTYEQY
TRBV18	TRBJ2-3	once	ASSPPGLAADTQY
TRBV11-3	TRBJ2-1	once	ASSFSYGEQF
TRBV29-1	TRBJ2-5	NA	SVRGMGTRKETQY
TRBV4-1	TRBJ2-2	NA	ASSQIGLGSGSPLTGELF
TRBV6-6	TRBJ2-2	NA	ASIDRGANTGELF
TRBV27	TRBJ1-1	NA	ASSLLRGNTEAF
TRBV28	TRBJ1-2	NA	ASSPRGKANYGYT
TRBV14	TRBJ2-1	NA	ASSLALKYNEQF
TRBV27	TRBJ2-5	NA	ASSIGSQTRETQY
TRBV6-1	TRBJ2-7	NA	ASSEPLSFSGRAGEQY
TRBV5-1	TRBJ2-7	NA	ASSLGTMGLEQY
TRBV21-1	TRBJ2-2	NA	ASSKLQGATGELF
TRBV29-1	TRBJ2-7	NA	SVKTGERVSYEQY
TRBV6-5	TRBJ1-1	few	ASRSPGQGGTEAF
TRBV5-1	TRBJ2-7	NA	ASSRGPSYEQY
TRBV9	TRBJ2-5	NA	ASSPLTGTGEETQY
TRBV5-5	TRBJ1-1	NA	ASSFEGTAEAF
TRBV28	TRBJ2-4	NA	ASSSRGSSLAKNIQY
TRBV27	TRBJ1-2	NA	ASSFSQGAKGYT